The clone carrying this TCR beta chain was counted at least ten times. A single record per CDR3 protein comes from TCRdb applying MiXCR to the 5' RACE reads. This sample has about 280,000 distinct CDR3 sequences; approximately 8% occur once, and the top ten carry approximately 2%. These data originate in a study of identical twins. The data were also submitted as part of a second study, on yellow fever vaccine responses in identical twins.

Sequences were obtained from memory (CD45RO+) T cells sorted from blood. This sequence was found in a woman younger than 35 in good health.

In nucleotides, the CDR3 is TGTGCCAGCAGACCCGACAGGGTGGGCTCCTACGAGCAGTACTTC. Protein sequence: CASRPDRVGSYEQYF. The V call is TRBV5-5, the J call TRBJ2-7; 7 bases fit TRBD1. V was pared by 5 bases and J by 0 bases, with 8 bases of the junction left unmatched. Per germline, CDR1 SGHKS and CDR2 YYEKEE (reference sequence). The length of the CDR3 is 15 residues. The variable domain in full, completed from reference TRBV5-5 and TRBJ2-7, reads DAGVTQSPTHLIKTRGQQVTLRCSPISGHKSVSWYQQVLGQGPQFIFQYYEKEERGRGNFPDRFSARQFPNYSSELNVNALLLGDSALYLCASRPDRVGSYEQYFGPGTRLTVT.